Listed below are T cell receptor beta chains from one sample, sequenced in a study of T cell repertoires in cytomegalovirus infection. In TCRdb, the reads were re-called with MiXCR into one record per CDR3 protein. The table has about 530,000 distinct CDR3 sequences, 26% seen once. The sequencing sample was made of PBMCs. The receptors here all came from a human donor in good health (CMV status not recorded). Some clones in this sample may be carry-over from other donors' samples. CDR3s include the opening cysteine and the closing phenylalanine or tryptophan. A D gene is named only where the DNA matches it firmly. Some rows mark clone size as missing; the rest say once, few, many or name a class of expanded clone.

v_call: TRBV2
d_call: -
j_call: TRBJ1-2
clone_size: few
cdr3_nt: TGTGCCAGCAGGAGACCGGGGGCTACCTATGGCTACACCTTC
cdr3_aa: CASRRPGATYGYTF

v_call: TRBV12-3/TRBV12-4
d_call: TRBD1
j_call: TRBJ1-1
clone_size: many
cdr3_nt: TGTGCCAGCAGTTCCCGGGACAGGGGGATCACTGAAGCTTTCTTT
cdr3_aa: CASSSRDRGITEAFF

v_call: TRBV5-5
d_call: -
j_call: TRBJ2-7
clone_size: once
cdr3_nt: TGTGCCAGCAGCTTGGCCTTGACGGGAATCGCCTACGAGCAGTACTTC
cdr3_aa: CASSLALTGIAYEQYF

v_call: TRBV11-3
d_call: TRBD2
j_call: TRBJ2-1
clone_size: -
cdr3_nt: TGTGCCAGCAGCTCCGGGACTAGCATGAATGAGCAGTTCTTC
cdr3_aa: CASSSGTSMNEQFF

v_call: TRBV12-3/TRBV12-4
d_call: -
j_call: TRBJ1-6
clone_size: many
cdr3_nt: TGTGCCAGCAGTTCCCCTGGCTTTTCACCCCTCCACTTT
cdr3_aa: CASSSPGFSPLHF

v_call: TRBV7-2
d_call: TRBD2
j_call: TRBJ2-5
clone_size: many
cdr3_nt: TGTGCCAGCAGCTTAGCGCGGGGACTAGCGGGAGAGACCCAGTACTTC
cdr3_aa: CASSLARGLAGETQYF

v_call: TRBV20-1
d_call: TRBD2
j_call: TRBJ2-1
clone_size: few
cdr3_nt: TGCAGTGCCTACCCAGCGGGAAGAAACAATGAGCAGTTCTTC
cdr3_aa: CSAYPAGRNNEQFF

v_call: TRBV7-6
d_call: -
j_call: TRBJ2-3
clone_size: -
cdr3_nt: TGTGCCAGCAGCTTAGTTCGAGCGGGTGGTGCAGATACGCAGTATTTT
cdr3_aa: CASSLVRAGGADTQYF

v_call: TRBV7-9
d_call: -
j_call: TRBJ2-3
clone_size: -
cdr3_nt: TGTGCCAGCGGGGACACGAATTTT
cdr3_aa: CASGDTNF

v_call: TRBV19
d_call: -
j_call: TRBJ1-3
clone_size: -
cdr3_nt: TGTGCCAGTAAAGGGGACGGCTCTGGAAACACCATATATTTT
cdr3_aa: CASKGDGSGNTIYF

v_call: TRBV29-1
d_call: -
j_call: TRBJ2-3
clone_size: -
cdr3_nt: TGCAGCGTTGCGCAGGGCCCCACAGATACGCAGTATTTT
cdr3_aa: CSVAQGPTDTQYF

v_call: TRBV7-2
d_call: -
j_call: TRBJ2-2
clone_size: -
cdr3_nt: TGTGCCAGCAGCACGAGACAGAAAACCGGGGAGCTGTTTTTT
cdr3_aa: CASSTRQKTGELFF

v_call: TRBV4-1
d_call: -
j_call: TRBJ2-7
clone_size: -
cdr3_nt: TGCGCCAGCAGCCAGGGGAATGAGCAGTACTTC
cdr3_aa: CASSQGNEQYF

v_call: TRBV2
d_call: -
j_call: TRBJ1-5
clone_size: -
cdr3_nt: TGTGCCAGCAGTGGGACGTTCAGCAATCAGCCCCAGCATTTT
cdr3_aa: CASSGTFSNQPQHF

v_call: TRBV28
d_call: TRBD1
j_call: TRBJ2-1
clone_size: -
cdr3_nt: TGTGCCAGCAGTCAAAGTAACAGGGGGAGCTCCTACAATGAGCAGTTCTTC
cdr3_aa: CASSQSNRGSSYNEQFF

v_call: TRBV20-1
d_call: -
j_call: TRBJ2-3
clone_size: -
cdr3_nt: TGCAGTGCTAGAGTTAGGGGAGGTAGCACAGATACGCAGTATTTT
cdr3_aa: CSARVRGGSTDTQYF

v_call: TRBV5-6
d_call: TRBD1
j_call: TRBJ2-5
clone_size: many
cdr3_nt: TGTGCCAGCACCAGGGACAGGCAAGAGACCCAGTACTTC
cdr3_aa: CASTRDRQETQYF

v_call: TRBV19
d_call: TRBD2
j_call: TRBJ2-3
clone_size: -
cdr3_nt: TGTGCCAGTCAGCGGGAGCGTAGAGATACGCAGTATTTT
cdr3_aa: CASQRERRDTQYF

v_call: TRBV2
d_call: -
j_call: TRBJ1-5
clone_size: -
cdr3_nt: TGTGCCAGCAGTGTAGCATATAGCAATCAGCCCCAGCATTTT
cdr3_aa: CASSVAYSNQPQHF

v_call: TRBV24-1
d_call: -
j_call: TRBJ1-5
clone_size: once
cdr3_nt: TGTGCCACCGGAGACGCAGGGACCCTTCAGCCCCAGCATTTT
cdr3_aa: CATGDAGTLQPQHF

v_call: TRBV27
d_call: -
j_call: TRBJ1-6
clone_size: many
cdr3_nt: TGTGCCAGCAGTTGGTCTCGAAGTTCACCCCTCCACTTT
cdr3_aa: CASSWSRSSPLHF

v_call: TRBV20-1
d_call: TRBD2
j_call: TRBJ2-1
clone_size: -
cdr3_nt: TGCAGTGCTAGGGGCGGGACTAGCGATGAGCAGTTCTTC
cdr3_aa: CSARGGTSDEQFF